In this sample, the clone carrying this TCR beta chain turned up once. Its cognate antigen is unknown. The record originates from a study of graft-versus-host responses after intestinal transplantation. Study-wide points: Recipient marrow contained GvH clones, some of which appeared first in ileum or blood.

Germline CDR1 MNHEY, CDR2 SMNVEV (reference sequence). This CDR3 is built from 15 residues. V was cut by 4 bases and J by 4 bases, with 11 bases left in between. Assay: immunoSEQ multiplex PCR; the TCRdb copy retains only in-frame clones and omits some. The table lists more than 85,000 clones, roughly 91% of them singletons. The J gene is TRBJ1-6, the V gene TRBV27, with D possibly TRBD1 on 6 matching bases. Sequencing used unstimulated CD8+ T cells sorted from spleen or lymph node cells, obtained before intestinal transplant. This clonotype was sampled from a human donor who received an intestinal transplant. DNA for the CDR3: TGTGCCAGCAGTTCAAGACAGGCGTATAATTCACCCCTCCACTTT. Residues: CASSSRQAYNSPLHF.